Following are 21 T cell receptor beta chains from one sample sequenced in a study of Ad26.COV2.S vaccination and SARS-CoV-2 variants. Sample treatment: roughly 20 received Ad26.COV2.S at low or high dose, single or two shots; five or six received placebo; per-sample allocation not given. Sampling was done on day 63 after the first vaccine or placebo injection. Sequenced by immunoSEQ multiplex PCR; TCRdb stores in-frame clones only, minus some. Of about 460,000 clones in the sample, 80% to 90% were seen once. The sample was peripheral blood, taken in a trial of Ad26.COV2.S vaccine versus placebo. The receptors were gathered from a person aged 18-60 years who received the Ad26.COV2.S COVID-19 vaccine or a placebo.

This chain joins TRBV7-9 and TRBJ2-2; 9 bases match TRBD2. With 6 bases clipped from V and 5 bases from J, the junction kept 7 bases outside the gene matches. Germline V lookup: CDR1 SEHNR, CDR2 FQNEAQ (reference sequence). This CDR3 is built from 15 residues. Written as DNA, the CDR3 is TGTGCCAGCAGGCCGAGCGGGAGGAAAACCGGGGAGCTGTTTTTT. Translated, it gives CASRPSGRKTGELFF.

This clone was counted between two and nine times. The chain is built from TRBV28 and TRBJ1-1; tentatively, D is TRBD1 (6 bases). Trimming shortened V by 5 bases and J by 3 bases, and 16 bases separated the two germline ends. The CDR3 covers 15 residues. Germline V lookup: CDR1 MDHEN, CDR2 SYDVKM. The CDR3 region is CASSIHRASYTEAFF. For the CDR3, the DNA is TGTGCCAGCAGTATACACAGGGCATCCTACACTGAAGCTTTCTTT.

For this clone: Other DNA variants within this sample encode the same CDR3. This chain's CDR3 is CAWSVGGNTIYF. The CDR3 DNA reads TGTGCCTGGAGTGTAGGTGGAAACACCATATATTTT. The chain combines TRBV30 with TRBJ1-3, with unresolved D. V shed 0 bases and J shed 3 bases, with 3 bases lying between them. Germline-derived CDR1 and CDR2 are GTSNPN and SVGIG (reference sequence). This CDR3 comprises 12 residues.

The chain recombines TRBV13 with TRBJ2-5; D is uncertain. Germline CDR1 is PRHDT and CDR2 is FYEKMQ (reference sequence). V lost 5 bases, J lost 5 bases, and 12 bases lay in between. The CDR3 contains 13 residues. The CDR3 sequence: CASSQVLGETQYF. CDR3 nucleotides: TGTGCCAGCAGCCAGGTCCTTGGGGAGACCCAGTACTTC.

The chain joins TRBV18 to TRBJ2-7; D gene unclear. CDR3 size: 12 residues. Trimming pared 3 bases from V and 6 bases from J, leaving 9 bases between. CDR1 is KGHSH, CDR2 LQKENI, per germline. In DNA form, the CDR3 reads TGTGCCAGCTCACCTCAGCCCCCCGAGCAGTACTTC. Residues: CASSPQPPEQYF.

This chain joins TRBV3-1 (or the pseudogene TRBV3-2) and TRBJ1-5; TRBD1 is a possible D gene (5 bases). Germline V gene sequence: CDR1 LGHDT, CDR2 YNNKEL (reference sequence). The CDR3 length is 14 residues. V lost 3 bases, J lost 5 bases, and 11 bases lay in between. The CDR3 nucleotides are TGTGCCAGCAGCCAGGGACTAATCGATCAGCCCCAGCATTTT. Its translation is CASSQGLIDQPQHF.

The V gene is TRBV7-2, the J gene TRBJ2-4; TRBD1 agrees at 8 bases. This CDR3 region has 15 residues. The V segment lost 2 bases and the J segment 9 bases; nucleotides outside the gene matches: 9. Germline lookup yields CDR1 SGHTA and CDR2 FQGNSA. Written as DNA, the CDR3 is TGTGCCAGCAGCTTATTGCAGGGGGCGCAGAGCATTCAGTACTTC. Its protein product is CASSLLQGAQSIQYF.

The chain couples TRBV5-8 to TRBJ2-1, with TRBD2 matching 7 bases. The CDR3 extends over 15 amino acids. V lost 4 bases, J lost 4 bases, and 8 bases stayed unmatched. Germline V gives CDR1 SGHTS, CDR2 YDEGEE. The CDR3 DNA reads TGTGCCAGCAGCACTAATAGCGGGTCGTACAATGAGCAGTTCTTC. Its protein is CASSTNSGSYNEQFF. The full variable domain, completed using reference TRBV5-8 and TRBJ2-1, is EAGVTQSPTHLIKTRGQQATLRCSPISGHTSVYWYQQALGLGLQFLLWYDEGEERNRGNFPPRFSGRQFPNYSSELNVNALELEDSALYLCASSTNSGSYNEQFFGPGTRLTVL.

The genes are TRBV30 and TRBJ1-3; 7 bases are a match to TRBD1. Germline lookup yields CDR1 GTSNPN and CDR2 SVGIG (reference sequence). The CDR3 covers 15 residues. V lost 3 bases, J lost 4 bases, and 9 bases stayed unmatched. DNA of the CDR3: TGTGCCTGGAGCAAAAGGGACAGATGGGGAAACACCATATATTTT. Protein product: CAWSKRDRWGNTIYF.

The CDR3 nucleotides read TGTGCCAGCAGCTTAGAGGGTAGTTTTTCACCCCTCCACTTT. This translates into CASSLEGSFSPLHF. The V call is TRBV7-9, the J call TRBJ1-6; D gene uncertain. The CDR3 has 14 amino acids. Germline loops: CDR1 SEHNR, CDR2 FQNEAQ (reference sequence). V gave up 1 base and J gave up 9 bases, with 10 bases separating them.

This clone has just a few counts. The rearrangement uses TRBV21-1 and TRBJ1-5; the table gives TRBD1 as D, unverified against the DNA. TRBV21-1 is recorded as a pseudogene. The CDR3 sequence is 14 residues long. The CDR3 region is CASRDSYGNQPQHF. The DNA for the CDR3 is TGTGCCAGCAGAGACAGCTATGGCAATCAGCCCCAGCATTTT.

This chain uses TRBV28 with TRBJ1-2, with 7 bases fitting TRBD1. Germline CDR1 is MDHEN and CDR2 is SYDVKM. There are 16 residues in the CDR3. V gave up 4 bases and J gave up 6 bases; unmatched junction bases: 14. CDR3 DNA: TGTGCCAGCAGTTCCGGGACAGATCCCATAGGAGATGGCTACACCTTC. Its protein is CASSSGTDPIGDGYTF.

The chain uses TRBV14 and TRBJ2-7, with a possible D match to TRBD1 (6 bases). The germline V gene has CDR1 SGHDN and CDR2 FVKESK. V dropped 6 bases and J dropped 0 bases, with 18 bases sitting between them. The CDR3 is 16 amino acids. The CDR3, as DNA: TGTGCCAGCAGTCGATCCCCGGGACACTTCTCCTACGAGCAGTACTTC. Its protein product is CASSRSPGHFSYEQYF.

The chain links TRBV5-6 to TRBJ1-6; maybe TRBD1 (5 bases). Trimming cost V 2 bases and J 6 bases, with 15 bases left between them. Germline values: CDR1 SGHDT, CDR2 YYEEEE. The CDR3 is 16 residues long. CDR3 amino acids: CASSFSWWGGNSPLHF. The CDR3, as DNA: TGTGCCAGCAGCTTTTCATGGTGGGGCGGTAATTCACCCCTCCACTTT.

This sequence joins TRBV30 and TRBJ2-2, with D possibly TRBD2 on 6 matching bases. Trimming took 0 bases from V and 6 from J, leaving 11 bases between them. The CDR3 contains 14 residues. Looked up from germline, CDR1 is GTSNPN and CDR2 is SVGIG (reference sequence). CDR3 amino acids: CAWSVGGAPGELFF. The DNA of the CDR3 is TGTGCCTGGAGTGTAGGAGGGGCCCCCGGGGAGCTGTTTTTT.

The sample holds a few counts of this clone. V is TRBV2 and J is TRBJ1-1, with TRBD1 matching 8 bases. CDR3 size: 13 residues. The germline CDR1 and CDR2 sequences are SNHLY and FYNNEI. With V trimmed by 4 bases and J by 4 bases, 2 bases remained unmatched. In DNA form, the CDR3 reads TGTGCCAGCAGTGGACAGGGGAGCACTGAAGCTTTCTTT. As protein: CASSGQGSTEAFF.

The chain is built from TRBV28 and TRBJ1-2; maybe TRBD1 (5 bases). CDR1 MDHEN and CDR2 SYDVKM come from the germline V gene. The CDR3 runs to 14 residues. The V end lost 6 bases, the J end lost 5 bases, and 16 bases lay between the germline ends. The CDR3 DNA reads as TGTGCCAGCAGCCCTACCGGGACGGTATATGGCTACACCTTC. This gives the protein CASSPTGTVYGYTF.

Only a few counts were recorded for this clone. This chain connects TRBV12-3 or TRBV12-4 to TRBJ2-5; perhaps D is TRBD1 or TRBD2 (6 bases each). V gave up 3 bases and J gave up 5 bases, with 10 bases separating them. The length of the CDR3 is 13 residues. The CDR3 nucleotides are TGTGCCAGCAGTTTGGGGGGCGGGGAGACCCAGTACTTC. It encodes CASSLGGGETQYF.

J is TRBJ1-2 and V is TRBV29-1; D not certain. The V and J ends lost 6 bases and 4 bases respectively, with 9 bases between them. CDR1 SQVTM and CDR2 ANQGSEA come from the germline V gene. This CDR3 comprises 11 residues. The CDR3 protein is CSVYSAYGYTF. In nucleotides, the CDR3 is TGCAGCGTATACAGTGCCTATGGCTACACCTTC. Filled out from reference TRBV29-1 and TRBJ1-2, the complete variable domain reads SAVISQKPSRDICQRGTSLTIQCQVDSQVTMMFWYRQQPGQSLTLIATANQGSEATYESGFVIDKFPISRPNLTFSTLTVSNMSPEDSSIYLCSVYSAYGYTFGSGTRLTVV.

The rearrangement links TRBV6-5 to TRBJ1-5, with D perhaps TRBD1 (5 bases). This CDR3 is 13 amino acids long. Germline lookup yields CDR1 MNHEY and CDR2 SVGAGI. The V end lost 7 bases, the J end lost 8 bases, and 15 bases lay between the germline ends. The CDR3 spells CASKPGHGEPQHF. DNA for the CDR3: TGTGCCAGCAAACCCGGACACGGGGAGCCCCAGCATTTT.

Concerning this clone: A read error may be the cause here, since a much bigger clone is one base away. This rearrangement joins TRBV25-1 to TRBJ2-2, with 9 bases lining up with TRBD1. This CDR3 comprises 14 residues. Germline V gene lookup returns CDR1 MGHDK and CDR2 SYGVNS. V lost 6 bases to trimming and J lost 3 bases; unmatched junction nucleotides: 2. Written as DNA, the CDR3 is TGTGCCAGCAGCCGGACAGGGGACACCGGGGAGCTGTTTTTT. Translating it yields CASSRTGDTGELFF.